This T cell receptor (beta chain) came from a study of CD8 T cells in Susac syndrome. Sequencing of TCR beta was performed on blood CD8+ T cells and on blood CD4+ T cells. TEMRA cells underwent FACS enrichment and CD8+ and CD4+ T cells underwent negative isolation. Germline CDR1 and CDR2: SQVTM and ANQGSEA. This CDR3 is built from 12 residues. The V and J ends lost 8 bases and 3 bases, in that order; junction bases with no gene match: 4. Random hexamers primed reverse transcription of about 0.45 to 1 ug RNA. The CDR3 of TCR beta was amplified by immunoSEQ multiplex PCR across 54 Vbeta and 13 Jbeta. MiXCR was run by TCRdb on the immunoSEQ multiplex PCR reads, yielding one entry per CDR3 protein. The profile shows about 250,000 distinct CDR3 sequences, 90% to 95% of them singletons.

Sequenced: CD4+ T cells from PBMCs. The chain is built from TRBV29-1 and TRBJ2-3, with 8 bases aligning to TRBD2. The TCR sequence derives from a human donor with multiple sclerosis. CDR3 region: CSSRLATDTQYF. CDR3 coding DNA: TGCAGCTCCCGACTAGCGACAGATACGCAGTATTTT.